The 8 T cell receptor beta chains in this list originate from one sample, sequenced in a study of metastatic and nonmetastatic thyroid tumors. Patients underwent thyroid surgery, and none had received any treatment before it. Using MiXCR, TCRdb re-called clones from the PCR reads. This table holds about 33,000 clones, 15% to 20% found once. Sequenced input: blood. The receptors were gathered from a male donor with papillary thyroid cancer or a benign thyroid nodule (not recorded which). Some clones in this sample may be carry-over from other donors' samples.

Points on this clone: A much larger clone is a single base away; this may be a read error. Different DNA sequences within this sample yield the same CDR3. The V and J genes are TRBV6-1 and TRBJ2-6; D remains unclear. Germline CDR1 reads MNHNS; CDR2 reads SASEGT. V was shortened by 5 bases and J by 2 bases, with 13 bases between the two germline ends. This CDR3 has 16 amino acids. The CDR3 is CASSPRPTPGANVLTF. CDR3 nucleotide sequence: TGTGCCAGCAGTCCACGACCGACTCCTGGGGCCAACGTCCTGACTTTC.

This clone was picked up many times. This sequence joins TRBV10-3 and TRBJ1-1, with a weak D call TRBD1 (5 bases). V was clipped by 10 bases and J by 0 bases, with 15 bases between them. Germline values: CDR1 ENHRY, CDR2 SYGVKD. The CDR3 contains 14 residues. In DNA, the CDR3 is TGTGCCACAGGAACGACAGTGATGAACACTGAAGCTTTCTTT. It specifies CATGTTVMNTEAFF.

As concerns this clone: A much larger clone lies one base from this, so it may be a read error. The V call is TRBV18, the J call TRBJ2-7; 8 positions match TRBD2. The germline V gene has CDR1 KGHSH and CDR2 LQKENI. The CDR3 is made up of 15 amino acids. V shed 5 bases, J shed 9 bases, and the junction held 15 bases outside the gene matches. In DNA form, the CDR3 reads TGTGCCAGCTCATTGGGGGAAAGCGGGAGTGTTGTGCAGTACTTC. Protein: CASSLGESGSVVQYF.

CDR3 coding DNA: TGTGCCAGCGACCCCCCCCTAGCCCCCGGGGAGCTGTTTTTT. Translated: CASDPPLAPGELFF. The chain recombines TRBV7-9 with TRBJ2-2, with a tentative D call TRBD2 (5 bases). V was pared by 8 bases and J by 6 bases, with 16 bases between. The CDR3 runs to 14 residues. Per germline, CDR1 SEHNR and CDR2 FQNEAQ (reference sequence).

This clone came up a few times. The rearrangement links TRBV12-3 or TRBV12-4 to TRBJ2-5; D unresolved. V dropped 7 bases and J dropped 2 bases, with 11 bases sitting between them. The CDR3 totals 13 residues. The CDR3 coding sequence is TGTGCCAGCAAAGGTGGGGAACAAGAGACCCAGTACTTC. Translated: CASKGGEQETQYF.

The V call is TRBV7-3, the J call TRBJ2-2, with a weak D call TRBD2 (6 bases). There are 13 residues in the CDR3. The germline CDR1 and CDR2 sequences are SGHTA and FQGTGA. The V and J ends lost 4 bases and 6 bases respectively, with 9 bases between them. In DNA form, the CDR3 reads TGTGCCAGCAGCTCATCTAGCGCCGGGGAGCTGTTTTTT. Amino acid sequence: CASSSSSAGELFF.

In this sample, this clone turned up many times. DNA of the CDR3: TGTGCCAGTATGGGAGGATCCTACAATGAGCAGTTCTTC. Its protein product is CASMGGSYNEQFF. This sequence joins TRBV7-9 and TRBJ2-1, with a possible D match to TRBD2 (6 bases). Germline V CDR1 and CDR2: SEHNR, FQNEAQ (reference sequence). Trimming stripped 9 bases from V and 1 base from J, with 10 bases between. The CDR3 loop spans 13 amino acids. Full variable domain (outside the CDR3, taken from reference TRBV7-9 and TRBJ2-1): DTGVSQNPRHKITKRGQNVTFRCDPISEHNRLYWYRQTLGQGPEFLTYFQNEAQLEKSRLLSDRFSAERPKGSFSTLEIQRTEQGDSAMYLCASMGGSYNEQFFGPGTRLTVL.

This clone was recorded many times. The chain uses TRBV24-1 and TRBJ2-2; D unresolved. The CDR3 totals 14 residues. Germline-derived CDR1 and CDR2 are KGHDR and SFDVKD. V shed 4 bases and J shed 2 bases, with 7 bases lying between them. This chain's CDR3 is CATSEADNTGELFF. CDR3 nucleotides: TGTGCCACCAGTGAGGCAGATAACACCGGGGAGCTGTTTTTT.